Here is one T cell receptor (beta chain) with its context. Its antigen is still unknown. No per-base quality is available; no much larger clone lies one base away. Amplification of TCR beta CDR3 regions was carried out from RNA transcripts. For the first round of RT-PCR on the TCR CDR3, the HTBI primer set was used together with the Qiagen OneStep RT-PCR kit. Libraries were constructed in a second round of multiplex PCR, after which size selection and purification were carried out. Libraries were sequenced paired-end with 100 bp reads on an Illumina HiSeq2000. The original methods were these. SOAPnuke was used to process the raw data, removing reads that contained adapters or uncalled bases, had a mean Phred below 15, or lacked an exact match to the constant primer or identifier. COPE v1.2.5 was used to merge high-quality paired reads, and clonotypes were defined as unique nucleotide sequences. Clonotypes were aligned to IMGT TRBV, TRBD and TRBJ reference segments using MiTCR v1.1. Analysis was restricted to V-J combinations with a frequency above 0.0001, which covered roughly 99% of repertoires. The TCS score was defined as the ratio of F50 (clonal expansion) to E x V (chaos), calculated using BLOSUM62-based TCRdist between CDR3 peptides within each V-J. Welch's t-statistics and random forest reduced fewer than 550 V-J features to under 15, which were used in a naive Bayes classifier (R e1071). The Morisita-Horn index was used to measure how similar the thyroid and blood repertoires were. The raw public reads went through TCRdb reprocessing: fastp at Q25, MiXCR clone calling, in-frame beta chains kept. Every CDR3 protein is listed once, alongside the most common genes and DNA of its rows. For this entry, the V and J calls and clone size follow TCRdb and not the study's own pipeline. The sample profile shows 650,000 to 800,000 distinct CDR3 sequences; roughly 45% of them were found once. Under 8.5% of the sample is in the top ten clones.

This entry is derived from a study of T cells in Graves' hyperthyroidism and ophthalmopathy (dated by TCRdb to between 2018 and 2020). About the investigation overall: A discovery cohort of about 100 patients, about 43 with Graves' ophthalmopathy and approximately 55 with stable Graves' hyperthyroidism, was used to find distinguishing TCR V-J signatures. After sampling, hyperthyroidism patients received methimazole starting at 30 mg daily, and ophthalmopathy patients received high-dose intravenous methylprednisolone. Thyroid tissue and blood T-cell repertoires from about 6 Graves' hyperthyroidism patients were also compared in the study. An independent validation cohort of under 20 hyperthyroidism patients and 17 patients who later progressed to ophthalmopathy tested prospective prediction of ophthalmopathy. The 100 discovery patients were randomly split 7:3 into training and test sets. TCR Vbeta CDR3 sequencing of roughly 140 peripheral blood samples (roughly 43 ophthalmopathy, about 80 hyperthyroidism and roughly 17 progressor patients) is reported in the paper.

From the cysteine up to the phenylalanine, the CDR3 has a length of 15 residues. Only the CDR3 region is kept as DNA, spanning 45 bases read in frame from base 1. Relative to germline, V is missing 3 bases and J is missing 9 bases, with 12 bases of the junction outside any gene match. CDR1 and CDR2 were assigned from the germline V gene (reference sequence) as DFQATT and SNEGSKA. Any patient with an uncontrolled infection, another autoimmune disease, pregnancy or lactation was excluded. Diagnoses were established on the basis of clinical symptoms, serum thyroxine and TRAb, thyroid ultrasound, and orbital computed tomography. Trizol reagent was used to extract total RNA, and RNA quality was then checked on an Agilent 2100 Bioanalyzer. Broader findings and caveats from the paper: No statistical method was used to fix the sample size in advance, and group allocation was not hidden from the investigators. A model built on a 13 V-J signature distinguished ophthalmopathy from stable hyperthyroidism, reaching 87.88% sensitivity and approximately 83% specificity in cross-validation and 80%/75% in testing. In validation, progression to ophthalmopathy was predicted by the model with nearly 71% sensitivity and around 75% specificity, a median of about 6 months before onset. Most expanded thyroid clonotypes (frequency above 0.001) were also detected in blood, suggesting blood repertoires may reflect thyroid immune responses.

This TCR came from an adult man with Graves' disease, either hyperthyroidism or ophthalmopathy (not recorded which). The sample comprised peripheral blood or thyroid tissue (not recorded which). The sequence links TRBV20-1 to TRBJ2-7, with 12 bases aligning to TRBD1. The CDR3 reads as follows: CSARSSGQGAIVQYF. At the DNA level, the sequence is TGCAGTGCTAGGTCTTCGGGACAGGGGGCTATTGTGCAGTACTTC.